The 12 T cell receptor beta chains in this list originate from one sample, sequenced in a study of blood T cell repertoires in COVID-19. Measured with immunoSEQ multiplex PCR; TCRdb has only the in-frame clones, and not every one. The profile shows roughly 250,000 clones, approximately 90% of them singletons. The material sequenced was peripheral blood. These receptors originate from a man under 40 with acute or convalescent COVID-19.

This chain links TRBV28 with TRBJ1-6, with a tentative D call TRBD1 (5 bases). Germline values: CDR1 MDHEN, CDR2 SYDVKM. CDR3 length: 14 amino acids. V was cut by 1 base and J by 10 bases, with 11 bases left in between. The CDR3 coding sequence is TGTGCCAGCAGTTTATATCAGGGAGGCTCACCCCTCCACTTT. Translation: CASSLYQGGSPLHF.

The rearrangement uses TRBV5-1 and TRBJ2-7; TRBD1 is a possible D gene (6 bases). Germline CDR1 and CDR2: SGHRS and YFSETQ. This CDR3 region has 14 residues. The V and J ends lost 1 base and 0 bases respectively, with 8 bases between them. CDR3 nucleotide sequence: TGCGCCAGCAGCTTGACAGGGCCCTCCTACGAGCAGTACTTC. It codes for CASSLTGPSYEQYF.

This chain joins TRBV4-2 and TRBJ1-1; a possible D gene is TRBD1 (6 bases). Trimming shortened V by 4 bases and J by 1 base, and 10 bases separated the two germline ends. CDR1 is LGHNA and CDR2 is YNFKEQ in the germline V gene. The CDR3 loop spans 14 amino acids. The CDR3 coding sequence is TGTGCCAGCAGCCGGGGGACACAGAACACTGAAGCTTTCTTT. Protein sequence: CASSRGTQNTEAFF.

The CDR3 sequence: CAIGLAYEQYF. CDR3 nucleotide sequence: TGTGCCATCGGACTCGCCTACGAGCAGTACTTC. V gene TRBV7-9 combines with J gene TRBJ2-7; possible D gene TRBD2, 5 bases. There are 11 residues in the CDR3. The germline V gene has CDR1 SEHNR and CDR2 FQNEAQ (reference sequence). Trimming pared 10 bases from V and 2 bases from J, leaving 9 bases between. The full variable domain, in which reference TRBV7-9 and TRBJ2-7 provide the parts outside the CDR3, is DTGVSQNPRHKITKRGQNVTFRCDPISEHNRLYWYRQTLGQGPEFLTYFQNEAQLEKSRLLSDRFSAERPKGSFSTLEIQRTEQGDSAMYLCAIGLAYEQYFGPGTRLTVT.

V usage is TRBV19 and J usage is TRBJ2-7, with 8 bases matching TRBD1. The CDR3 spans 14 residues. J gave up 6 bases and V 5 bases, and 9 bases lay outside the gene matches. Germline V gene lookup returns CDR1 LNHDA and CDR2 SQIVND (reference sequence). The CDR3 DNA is TGTGCCAGTAGTGCCCAAACAGGGGGAGGCGAGCAGTACTTC. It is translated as CASSAQTGGGEQYF.

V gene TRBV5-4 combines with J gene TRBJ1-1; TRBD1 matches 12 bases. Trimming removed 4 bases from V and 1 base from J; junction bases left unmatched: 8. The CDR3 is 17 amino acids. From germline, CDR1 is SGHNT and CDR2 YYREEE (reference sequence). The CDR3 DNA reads TGTGCCAGCAGCGACCGGGACAGGGGGCCTTCGAACACTGAAGCTTTCTTT. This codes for CASSDRDRGPSNTEAFF. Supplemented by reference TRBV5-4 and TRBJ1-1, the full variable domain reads ETGVTQSPTHLIKTRGQQVTLRCSSQSGHNTVSWYQQALGQGPQFIFQYYREEENGRGNFPPRFSGLQFPNYSSELNVNALELDDSALYLCASSDRDRGPSNTEAFFGQGTRLTVV.

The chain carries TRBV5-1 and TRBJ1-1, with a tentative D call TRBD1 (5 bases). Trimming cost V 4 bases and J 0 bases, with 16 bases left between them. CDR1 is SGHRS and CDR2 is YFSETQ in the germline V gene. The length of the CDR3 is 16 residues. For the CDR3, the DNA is TGCGCCAGCAGCCGGGGGAGGGATACACTGAACACTGAAGCTTTCTTT. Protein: CASSRGRDTLNTEAFF.

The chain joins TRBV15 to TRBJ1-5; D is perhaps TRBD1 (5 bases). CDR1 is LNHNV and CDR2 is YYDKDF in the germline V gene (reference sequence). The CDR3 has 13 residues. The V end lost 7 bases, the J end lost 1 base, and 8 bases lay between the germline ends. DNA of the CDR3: TGTGCCACCACTCCAGGGAGCAATCAGCCCCAGCATTTT. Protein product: CATTPGSNQPQHF.

The CDR3 loop is CASRTAGTGNTEAFF. The CDR3, as DNA: TGTGCCAGCAGGACAGCCGGGACAGGGAACACTGAAGCTTTCTTT. This chain joins TRBV28 and TRBJ1-1; 8 nucleotides align to TRBD1. In germline, CDR1 is MDHEN, CDR2 SYDVKM. Trimming cost V 6 bases and J 1 base; bases outside gene matches: 7. This CDR3 contains 15 residues. Variable domain in full (rest from reference TRBV28 and TRBJ1-1): DVKVTQSSRYLVKRTGEKVFLECVQDMDHENMFWYRQDPGLGLRLIYFSYDVKMKEKGDIPEGYSVSREKKERFSLILESASTNQTSMYLCASRTAGTGNTEAFFGQGTRLTVV.

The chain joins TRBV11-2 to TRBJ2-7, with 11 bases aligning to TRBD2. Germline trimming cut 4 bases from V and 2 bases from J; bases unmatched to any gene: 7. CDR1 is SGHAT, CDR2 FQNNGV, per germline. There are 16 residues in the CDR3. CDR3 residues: CASSYPTSGIPYEQYF. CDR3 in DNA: TGTGCCAGCAGCTACCCGACTAGCGGGATCCCCTACGAGCAGTACTTC. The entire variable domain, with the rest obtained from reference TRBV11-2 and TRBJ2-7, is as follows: EAGVAQSPRYKIIEKRQSVAFWCNPISGHATLYWYQQILGQGPKLLIQFQNNGVVDDSQLPKDRFSAERLKGVDSTLKIQPAKLEDSAVYLCASSYPTSGIPYEQYFGPGTRLTVT.

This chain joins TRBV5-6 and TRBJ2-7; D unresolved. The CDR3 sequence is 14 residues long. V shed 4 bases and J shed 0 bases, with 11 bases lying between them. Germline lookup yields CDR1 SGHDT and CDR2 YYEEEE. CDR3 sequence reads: CASSPTYGSYEQYF. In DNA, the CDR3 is TGTGCCAGCAGCCCGACTTACGGCTCCTACGAGCAGTACTTC.

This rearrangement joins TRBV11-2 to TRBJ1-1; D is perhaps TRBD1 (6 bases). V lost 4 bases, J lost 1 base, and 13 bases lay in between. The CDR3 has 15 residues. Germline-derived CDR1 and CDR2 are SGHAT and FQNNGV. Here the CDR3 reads CASSSRRTENTEAFF. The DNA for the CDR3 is TGTGCCAGCAGCTCCCGAAGGACAGAGAACACTGAAGCTTTCTTT.